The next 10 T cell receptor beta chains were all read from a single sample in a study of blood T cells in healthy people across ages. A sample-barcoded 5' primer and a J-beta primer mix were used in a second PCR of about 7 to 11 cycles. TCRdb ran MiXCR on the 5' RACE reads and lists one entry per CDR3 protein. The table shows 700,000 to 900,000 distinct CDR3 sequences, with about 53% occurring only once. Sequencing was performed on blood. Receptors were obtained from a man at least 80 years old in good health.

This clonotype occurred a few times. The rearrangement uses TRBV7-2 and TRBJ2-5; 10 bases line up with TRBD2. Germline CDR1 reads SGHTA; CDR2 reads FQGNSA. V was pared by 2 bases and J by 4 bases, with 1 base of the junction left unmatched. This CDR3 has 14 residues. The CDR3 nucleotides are TGTGCCAGCAGCTTACGACTAGCGGGAGAGACCCAGTACTTC. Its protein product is CASSLRLAGETQYF.

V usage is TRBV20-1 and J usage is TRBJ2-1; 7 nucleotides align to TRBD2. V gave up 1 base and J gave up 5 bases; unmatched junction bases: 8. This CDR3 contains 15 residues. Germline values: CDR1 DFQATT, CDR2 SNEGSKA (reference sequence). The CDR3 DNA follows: TGCAGTGCTAGAGTTCAGCCAGCGGGAAACAATGAGCAGTTCTTC. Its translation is CSARVQPAGNNEQFF.

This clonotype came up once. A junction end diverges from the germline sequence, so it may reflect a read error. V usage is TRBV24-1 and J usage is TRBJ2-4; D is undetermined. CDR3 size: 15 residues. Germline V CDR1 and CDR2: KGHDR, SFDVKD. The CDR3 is CATSDSRETKNIQYF. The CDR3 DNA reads TGTGCCACTAGTGATTCGCGCGAAACCAAAAACATTCAGTACTTC.

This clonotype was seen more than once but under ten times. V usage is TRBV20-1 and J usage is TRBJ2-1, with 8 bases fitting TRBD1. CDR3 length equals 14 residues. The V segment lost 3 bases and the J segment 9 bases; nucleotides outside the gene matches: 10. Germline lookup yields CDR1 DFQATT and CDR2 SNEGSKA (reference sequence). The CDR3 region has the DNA TGCAGTGCTAGCCACCGGACAGGGTCCGGTGAGCAGTTCTTC. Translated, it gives CSASHRTGSGEQFF.

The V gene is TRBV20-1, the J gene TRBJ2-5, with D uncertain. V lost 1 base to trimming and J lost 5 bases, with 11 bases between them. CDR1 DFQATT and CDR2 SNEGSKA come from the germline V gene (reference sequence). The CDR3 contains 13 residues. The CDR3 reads CSARAQIQETQYF. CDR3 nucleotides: TGCAGTGCTAGAGCGCAGATCCAGGAGACCCAGTACTTC.

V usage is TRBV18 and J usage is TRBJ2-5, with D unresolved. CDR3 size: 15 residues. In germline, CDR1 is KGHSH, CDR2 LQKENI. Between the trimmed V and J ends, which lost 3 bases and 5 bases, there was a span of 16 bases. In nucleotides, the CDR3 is TGTGCCAGCTCACCCGAATCTGGGTACGAGGAGACCCAGTACTTC. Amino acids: CASSPESGYEETQYF. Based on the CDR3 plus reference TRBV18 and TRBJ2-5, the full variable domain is NAGVMQNPRHLVRRRGQEARLRCSPMKGHSHVYWYRQLPEEGLKFMVYLQKENIIDESGMPKERFSAEFPKEGPSILRIQQVVRGDSAAYFCASSPESGYEETQYFGPGTRLLVL.

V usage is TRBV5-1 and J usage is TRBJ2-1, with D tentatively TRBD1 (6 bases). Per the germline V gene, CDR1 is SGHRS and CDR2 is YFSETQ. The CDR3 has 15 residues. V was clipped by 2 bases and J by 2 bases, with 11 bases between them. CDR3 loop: CASSLQGKAYNEQFF. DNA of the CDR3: TGCGCCAGCAGCTTACAGGGTAAGGCCTACAATGAGCAGTTCTTC.

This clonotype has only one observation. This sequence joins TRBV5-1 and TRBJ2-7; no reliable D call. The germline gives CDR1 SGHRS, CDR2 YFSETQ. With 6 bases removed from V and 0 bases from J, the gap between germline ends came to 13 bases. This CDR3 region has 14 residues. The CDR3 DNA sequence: TGCGCCAGCAACCGAGATATGAGCTCCTACGAGCAGTACTTC. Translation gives CASNRDMSSYEQYF.

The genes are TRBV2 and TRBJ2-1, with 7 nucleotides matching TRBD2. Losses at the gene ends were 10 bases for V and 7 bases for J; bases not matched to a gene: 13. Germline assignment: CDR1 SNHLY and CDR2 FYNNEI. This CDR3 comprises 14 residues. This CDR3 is CANGPGLGTNEQFF. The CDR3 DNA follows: TGTGCCAATGGCCCCGGACTAGGCACTAATGAGCAGTTCTTC.

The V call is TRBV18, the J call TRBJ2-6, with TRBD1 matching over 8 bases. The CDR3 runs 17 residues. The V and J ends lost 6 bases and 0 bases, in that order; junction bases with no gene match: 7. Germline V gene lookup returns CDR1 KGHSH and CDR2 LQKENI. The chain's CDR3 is CASSHGQGSSGANVLTF. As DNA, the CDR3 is TGTGCCAGCTCGCATGGACAGGGATCCTCTGGGGCCAACGTCCTGACTTTC. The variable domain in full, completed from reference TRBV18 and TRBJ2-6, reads NAGVMQNPRHLVRRRGQEARLRCSPMKGHSHVYWYRQLPEEGLKFMVYLQKENIIDESGMPKERFSAEFPKEGPSILRIQQVVRGDSAAYFCASSHGQGSSGANVLTFGAGSRLTVL.